The rows below give T cell receptor beta chains drawn from one sample of a study of blood T cell repertoires in COVID-19. Sequencing used immunoSEQ multiplex PCR; TCRdb keeps in-frame clones, though not all of them. In the table there are under 200,000 clones, less than 85% of which are singletons. The source material was PBMCs or T cells enriched from blood (not recorded which). Every receptor here comes from a woman aged 60-75 years with acute COVID-19. Both conserved end residues are part of each CDR3. D genes are given only for firm matches. Part of the rows lack a size; the others show once, few, many or a class for expanded clones.

CDR3,DNA,J,D,length,V,size
CASSEGGATDTQYF,TGCGCCAGCAGTGAAGGCGGGGCCACAGATACGCAGTATTTT,TRBJ2-3,.,14,TRBV10-1,.
CASRLGLTSSYEQYF,TGTGCAAGTCGCTTGGGCTTAACGAGCTCCTACGAGCAGTACTTC,TRBJ2-7,.,15,TRBV12-2,many
CASSLAPLGGETQYF,TGCGCCAGCAGCTTGGCCCCTTTGGGGGGGGAGACCCAGTACTTC,TRBJ2-5,TRBD2,15,TRBV5-1,.
CASSFKAQGEVDTQYF,TGTGCCAGCAGCTTTAAGGCACAGGGGGAGGTAGATACGCAGTATTTT,TRBJ2-3,TRBD1,16,TRBV7-2,.
CATKTETNYGYTF,TGCGCCACCAAGACGGAGACTAACTATGGCTACACCTTC,TRBJ1-2,.,13,TRBV5-1,.
CSVGYHTSGGYQETQYF,TGCAGCGTTGGGTACCATACTAGCGGGGGGTACCAAGAGACCCAGTACTTC,TRBJ2-5,TRBD2,17,TRBV29-1,.
CAISTAGGDDNEQFF,TGTGCCATCAGTACCGCAGGGGGCGACGACAATGAGCAGTTCTTC,TRBJ2-1,TRBD1,15,TRBV10-3,.
CASSLEGGNQPQHF,TGTGCCAGCAGCTTAGAAGGGGGCAATCAGCCCCAGCATTTT,TRBJ1-5,.,14,TRBV7-2,.
CASSLQGQPQHF,TGTGCCAGCAGTCTCCAGGGACAGCCCCAGCATTTT,TRBJ1-5,.,12,TRBV27,few
CASSLRDSFMNYGYTF,TGTGCCAGCAGCCTACGGGACAGCTTTATGAACTATGGCTACACCTTC,TRBJ1-2,TRBD1,16,TRBV5-6,.
CAWSVAGGSGNTIYF,TGTGCCTGGAGTGTTGCCGGAGGTTCTGGAAACACCATATATTTT,TRBJ1-3,.,15,TRBV30,.
CATLNLGRGSNTEAFF,TGTGCCACTCTCAATCTTGGGAGGGGATCGAACACTGAAGCTTTCTTT,TRBJ1-1,.,16,TRBV19,.
CASSLAGGTSGSGQYF,TGTGCCAGCAGCTTGGCAGGGGGGACTAGCGGGTCTGGGCAGTACTTC,TRBJ2-7,TRBD2,16,TRBV7-2,.
CATTMDRKETQYF,TGTGCCACGACAATGGACAGGAAAGAGACCCAGTACTTC,TRBJ2-5,TRBD1,13,TRBV2,.
CASSFQGAPNQPQHF,TGTGCCAGCAGCTTCCAGGGGGCTCCCAATCAGCCCCAGCATTTT,TRBJ1-5,TRBD1,15,TRBV7-2,.